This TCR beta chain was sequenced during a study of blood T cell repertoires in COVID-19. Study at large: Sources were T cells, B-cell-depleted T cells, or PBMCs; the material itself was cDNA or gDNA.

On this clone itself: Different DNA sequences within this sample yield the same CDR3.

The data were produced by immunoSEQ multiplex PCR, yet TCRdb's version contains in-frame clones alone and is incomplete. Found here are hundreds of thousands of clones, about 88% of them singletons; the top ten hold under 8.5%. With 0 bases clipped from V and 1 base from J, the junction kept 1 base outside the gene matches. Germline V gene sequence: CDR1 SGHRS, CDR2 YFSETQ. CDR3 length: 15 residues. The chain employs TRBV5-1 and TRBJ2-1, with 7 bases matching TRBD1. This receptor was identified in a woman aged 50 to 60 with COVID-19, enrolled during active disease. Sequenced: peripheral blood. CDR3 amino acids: CASSLGQGSYNEQFF. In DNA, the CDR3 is TGCGCCAGCAGCTTGGGACAGGGTTCCTACAATGAGCAGTTCTTC.